The 9 T cell receptor beta chains reported below all come from one sample, sequenced in a study of blood T cell repertoires in COVID-19. Assay used: immunoSEQ multiplex PCR; TCRdb lists only in-frame clones, some missing. The data hold fewer than 250,000 clones, with about nine tenths observed a single time. Sequencing was performed on peripheral blood. The receptors stem from a woman aged 50 to 60 with acute or convalescent COVID-19.

The rearrangement links TRBV7-6 to TRBJ1-3, with D perhaps TRBD1 (6 bases). The CDR3 has 13 residues. Trimming removed 1 base from V and 9 bases from J, with 10 bases in between. The germline gives CDR1 SGHVS, CDR2 FNYEAQ. CDR3 nucleotide sequence: TGTGCCAGCAGCTTAGGGACAGTCGGCACCATATATTTT. Translated: CASSLGTVGTIYF.

The chain employs TRBV2 and TRBJ2-3; 16 positions match TRBD2. The CDR3 is 19 residues long. Germline V gene data show CDR1 as SNHLY and CDR2 as FYNNEI. V gave up 1 base and J gave up 4 bases; unmatched junction bases: 8. In nucleotides, the CDR3 is TGTGCCAGCAGTGAAGGCGGGACTAGCGGGAGGGCCGGTTCAGATACGCAGTATTTT. Its protein is CASSEGGTSGRAGSDTQYF.

The chain has TRBV7-2 and TRBJ1-2; TRBD1 agrees at 7 bases. The CDR3 consists of 13 residues. Germline CDR1 and CDR2: SGHTA and FQGNSA. V shed 4 bases and J 6 bases; nucleotides not matched to a gene: 5. The CDR3: CASSSTGFNGYTF. CDR3 nucleotides: TGTGCCAGCAGCTCGACAGGGTTCAATGGCTACACCTTC. The entire variable domain, with the rest obtained from reference TRBV7-2 and TRBJ1-2, is as follows: GAGVSQSPSNKVTEKGKDVELRCDPISGHTALYWYRQSLGQGLEFLIYFQGNSAPDKSGLPSDRFSAERTGGSVSTLTIQRTQQEDSAVYLCASSSTGFNGYTFGSGTRLTVV.

The chain uses TRBV4-3 and TRBJ2-7; TRBD2 matches at 10 bases. This CDR3 has 15 amino acids. V lost 1 base to trimming and J lost 3 bases; unmatched junction nucleotides: 3. Germline-derived CDR1 and CDR2 are LGHNA and YSLEER. As DNA, the CDR3 is TGCGCCAGCAGCCAAGCGGAGCGGGGGGGCTACGAGCAGTACTTC. It encodes CASSQAERGGYEQYF.

The chain carries TRBV4-1 and TRBJ1-1; D call uncertain. The V and J ends lost 0 bases and 11 bases respectively, with 13 bases between them. The CDR3 has 13 amino acids. Looked up from germline, CDR1 is MGHRA and CDR2 is YSYEKL. The CDR3 protein is CASSQDPGLRAFF. CDR3 DNA sequence: TGCGCCAGCAGCCAAGATCCGGGGTTACGGGCTTTCTTT.

This chain joins TRBV15 and TRBJ2-3; D may be TRBD1 (6 bases). In germline, CDR1 is LNHNV, CDR2 YYDKDF (reference sequence). V lost 5 bases to trimming and J lost 6 bases, with 9 bases between them. The CDR3 spans 12 residues. The CDR3 loop reads CATSEQGDTQYF. In DNA, the CDR3 is TGTGCCACCAGCGAGCAGGGGGATACGCAGTATTTT.

The V and J genes are TRBV11-3 and TRBJ2-5; 8 bases map to TRBD1. CDR1 and CDR2 from the germline V gene are SGHNT and YENEEA. There are 16 residues in the CDR3. With 2 bases clipped from V and 4 bases from J, the junction kept 9 bases outside the gene matches. CDR3 DNA sequence: TGTGCCAGCAGCTTATTTGGTCAGGGGGCAGGAGAGACCCAGTACTTC. It codes for CASSLFGQGAGETQYF.

V and J are TRBV5-1 and TRBJ2-7, with TRBD1 identical over 10 bases. The CDR3 has 15 residues. The junction had 7 bases not matched to a gene; V was cut back by 4 bases and J by 3 bases. The germline gives CDR1 SGHRS, CDR2 YFSETQ. For the CDR3, the DNA is TGCGCCAGCAGCCTGACAGGGGGCGGATACTACGAGCAGTACTTC. This gives the protein CASSLTGGGYYEQYF.

The CDR3 here is CAWSGSRLSGANVLTF. In DNA form, the CDR3 reads TGTGCCTGGAGTGGCTCTCGGTTATCGGGGGCCAACGTCCTGACTTTC. This chain connects TRBV30 to TRBJ2-6; D gene ambiguous. Trimming removed 1 base from V and 4 bases from J, with 14 bases in between. Per germline, CDR1 GTSNPN and CDR2 SVGIG (reference sequence). The CDR3 covers 16 residues. Drawing the rest from reference TRBV30 and TRBJ2-6, the complete variable domain is SQTIHQWPATLVQPVGSPLSLECTVEGTSNPNLYWYRQAAGRGLQLLFYSVGIGQISSEVPQNLSASRPQDRQFILSSKKLLLSDSGFYLCAWSGSRLSGANVLTFGAGSRLTVL.